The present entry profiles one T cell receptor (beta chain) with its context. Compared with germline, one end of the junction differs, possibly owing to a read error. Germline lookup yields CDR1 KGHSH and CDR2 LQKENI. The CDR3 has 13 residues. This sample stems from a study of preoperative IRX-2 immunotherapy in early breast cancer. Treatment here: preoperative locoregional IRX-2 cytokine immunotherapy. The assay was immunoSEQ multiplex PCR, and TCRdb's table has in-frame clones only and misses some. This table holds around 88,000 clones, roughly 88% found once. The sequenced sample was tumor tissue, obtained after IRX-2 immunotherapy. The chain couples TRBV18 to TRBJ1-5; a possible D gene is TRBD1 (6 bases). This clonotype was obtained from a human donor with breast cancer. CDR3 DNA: TGTGCCAGCTCCCCACAGGGTTATCAGCCCCAGCATTTT. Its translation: CASSPQGYQPQHF.